The subject of this entry is one T cell receptor beta chain. Its specificity is unknown. What was amplified from RNA transcripts were TCR beta CDR3 regions. First-round RT-PCR with HTBI primers amplified the TCR CDR3 region. From the multiplex PCR reads, TCRdb called clonotypes with MiXCR, one entry per CDR3 protein. The sample consists of 450,000 to 500,000 distinct CDR3 sequences, around a fifth of them appearing once. This record belongs to a study of T cells in Graves' hyperthyroidism and ophthalmopathy. Whole-study context: At the time of initial diagnosis and before any treatment, peripheral blood was collected.

Whole-study results and caveats: The model anticipated ophthalmopathy a median about 7 months pre-onset.

The CDR3 extends over 13 amino acids. Germline V CDR1 and CDR2: SEHNR, FQNEAQ (reference sequence). V lost 0 bases to trimming and J lost 9 bases, with 9 bases between them. The TCR sequence derives from a woman aged 70 to 79 with Graves' ophthalmopathy. Sequencing was performed on blood. The chain couples TRBV7-9 to TRBJ2-1, with D perhaps TRBD1 or TRBD2 (5 bases each). The DNA for the CDR3 is TGTGCCAGCAGCTTAGCGAGGGGAGTTGAGCAGTTCTTC. Its protein is CASSLARGVEQFF.